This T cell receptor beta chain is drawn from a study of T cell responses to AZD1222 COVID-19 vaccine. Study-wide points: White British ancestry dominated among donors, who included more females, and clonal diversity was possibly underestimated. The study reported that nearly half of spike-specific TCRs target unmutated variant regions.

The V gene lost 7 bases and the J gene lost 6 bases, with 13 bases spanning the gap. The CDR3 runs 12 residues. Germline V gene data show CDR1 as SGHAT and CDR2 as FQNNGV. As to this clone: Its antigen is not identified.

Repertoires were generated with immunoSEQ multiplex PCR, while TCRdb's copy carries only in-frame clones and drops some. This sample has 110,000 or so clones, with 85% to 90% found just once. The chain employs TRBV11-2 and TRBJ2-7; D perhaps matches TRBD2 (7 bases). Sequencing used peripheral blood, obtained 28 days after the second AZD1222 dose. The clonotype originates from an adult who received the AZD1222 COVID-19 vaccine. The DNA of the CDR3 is TGTGCCAGCACCAAAGGGGGGGGCGAGCAGTACTTC. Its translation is CASTKGGGEQYF.